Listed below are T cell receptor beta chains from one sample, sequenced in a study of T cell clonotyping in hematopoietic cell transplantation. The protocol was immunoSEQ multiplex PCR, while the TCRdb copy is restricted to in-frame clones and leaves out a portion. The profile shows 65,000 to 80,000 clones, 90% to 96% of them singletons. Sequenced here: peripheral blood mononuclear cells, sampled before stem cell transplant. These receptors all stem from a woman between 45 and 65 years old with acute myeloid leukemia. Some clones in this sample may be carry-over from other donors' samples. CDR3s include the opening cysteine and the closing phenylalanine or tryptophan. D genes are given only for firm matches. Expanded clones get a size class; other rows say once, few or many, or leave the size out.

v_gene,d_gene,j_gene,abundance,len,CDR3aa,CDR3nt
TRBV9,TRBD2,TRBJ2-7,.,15,CASSALAGGLEEQYF,TGTGCCAGCAGCGCCTTAGCGGGGGGGCTTGAAGAGCAGTACTTC
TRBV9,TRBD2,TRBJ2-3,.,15,CASSVSGRALDTQYF,TGTGCCAGCAGCGTTAGCGGGAGGGCCCTAGATACGCAGTATTTT
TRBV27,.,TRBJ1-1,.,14,CASSSLWDRSEAFF,TGTGCCAGCAGTTCATTATGGGACCGGAGTGAAGCTTTCTTT
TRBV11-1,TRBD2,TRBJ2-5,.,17,CASSPGTSGGNQETQYF,TGTGCCAGCAGCCCCGGGACTAGCGGGGGGAACCAAGAGACCCAGTACTTC
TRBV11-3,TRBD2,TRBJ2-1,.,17,CASSTGLAGGPVDEQFF,TGTGCCAGCAGTACCGGACTAGCGGGGGGGCCAGTCGATGAGCAGTTCTTC
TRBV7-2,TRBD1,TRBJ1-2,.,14,CASSLRQGHYGYTF,TGTGCCAGCAGCCTACGACAGGGGCACTATGGCTACACCTTC
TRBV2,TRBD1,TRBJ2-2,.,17,CASSRDRVVGGTGELFF,TGTGCCAGCAGCCGGGACAGGGTTGTTGGGGGCACCGGGGAGCTGTTTTTT
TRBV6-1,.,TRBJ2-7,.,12,CASSALFYEQYF,TGTGCCAGCAGTGCATTATTCTACGAGCAGTACTTC
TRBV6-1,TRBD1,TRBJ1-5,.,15,CASSWDRGISQPQHF,TGTGCCAGCAGTTGGGACAGGGGGATAAGCCAGCCCCAGCATTTT
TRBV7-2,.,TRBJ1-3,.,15,CASSLGRSSGNTIYF,TGTGCCAGCAGCTTAGGGAGGAGCTCTGGAAACACCATATATTTT
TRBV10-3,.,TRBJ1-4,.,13,CAISERAEEKLFF,TGTGCCATCAGTGAAAGGGCGGAGGAAAAACTGTTTTTT
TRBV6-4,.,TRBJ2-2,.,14,CASSDSRRAGELFF,TGTGCCAGCAGTGACTCGCGGCGGGCCGGGGAGCTGTTTTTT
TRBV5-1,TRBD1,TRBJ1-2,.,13,CASSVDRVGGYTF,TGCGCCAGCAGCGTGGACAGGGTTGGTGGCTACACCTTC
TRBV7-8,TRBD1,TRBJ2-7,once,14,CASRLFGQGLEQYF,TGTGCCAGCAGACTCTTCGGACAGGGGCTCGAGCAGTACTTC